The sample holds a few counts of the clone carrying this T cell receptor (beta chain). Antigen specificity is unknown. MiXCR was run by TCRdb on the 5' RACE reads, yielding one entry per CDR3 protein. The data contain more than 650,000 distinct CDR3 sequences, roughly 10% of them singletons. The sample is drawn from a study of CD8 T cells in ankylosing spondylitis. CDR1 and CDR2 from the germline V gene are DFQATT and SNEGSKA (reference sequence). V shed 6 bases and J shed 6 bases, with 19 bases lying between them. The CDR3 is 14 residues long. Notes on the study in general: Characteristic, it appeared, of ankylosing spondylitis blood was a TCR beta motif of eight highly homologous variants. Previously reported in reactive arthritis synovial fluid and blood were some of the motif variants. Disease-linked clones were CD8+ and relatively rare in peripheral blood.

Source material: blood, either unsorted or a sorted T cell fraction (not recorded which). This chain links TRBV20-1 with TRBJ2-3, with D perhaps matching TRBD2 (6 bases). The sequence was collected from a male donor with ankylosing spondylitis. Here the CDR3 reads CSAAPGTVGDTQYF. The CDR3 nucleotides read TGCAGTGCCGCTCCCGGGACTGTGGGGGATACGCAGTATTTT.